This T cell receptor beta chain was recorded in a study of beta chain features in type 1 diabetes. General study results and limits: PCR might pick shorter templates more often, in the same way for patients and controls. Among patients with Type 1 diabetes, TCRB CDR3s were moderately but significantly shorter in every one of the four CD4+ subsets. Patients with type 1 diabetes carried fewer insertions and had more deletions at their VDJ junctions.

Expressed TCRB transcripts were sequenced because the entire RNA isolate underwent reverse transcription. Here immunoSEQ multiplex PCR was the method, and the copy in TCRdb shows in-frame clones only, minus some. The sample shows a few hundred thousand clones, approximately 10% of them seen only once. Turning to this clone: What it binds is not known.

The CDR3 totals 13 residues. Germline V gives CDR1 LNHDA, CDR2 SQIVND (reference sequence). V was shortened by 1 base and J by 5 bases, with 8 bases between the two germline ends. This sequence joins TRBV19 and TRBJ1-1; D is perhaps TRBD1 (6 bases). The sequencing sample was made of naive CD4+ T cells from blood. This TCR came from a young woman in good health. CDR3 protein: CASSIGGQTEAFF. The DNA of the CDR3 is TGTGCCAGTAGTATAGGGGGACAAACTGAAGCTTTCTTT.